At least ten counts were recorded for the clone carrying this T cell receptor (beta chain). The antigen is undetermined. Germline-derived CDR1 and CDR2 are SGHVS and FNYEAQ. The V end was cut by 5 bases, the J end by 2 bases, with 16 bases between. This CDR3 contains 16 residues. These data are taken from a study of T cell repertoires in cytomegalovirus infection. Study results and limitations: The cumulative frequency of public TCR beta families distinguished individuals who carried CMV together with the relevant HLA. The ex vivo response was dominated by HLA-C-restricted CMV-specific TCR beta clonotypes.

TCRdb recomputed calls from the reads with MiXCR, one row per CDR3 protein. Of roughly 990,000 distinct CDR3 sequences in the sample, approximately 30% were seen once. The sequenced sample was cultured CD8+ T cells from PBMCs, obtained from culture after CMV antigen stimulation. The clonotype comes from a human donor in good health (CMV status not recorded). Some clones in this sample may be carry-over from other donors' samples. The chain has TRBV7-6 and TRBJ2-1; TRBD1 or TRBD2 may be the D gene (6 bases each). This CDR3 is CASSPSRGPTYNEQFF. CDR3 DNA: TGTGCCAGCAGCCCTTCCCGGGGGCCCACCTACAATGAGCAGTTCTTC.